The rows below give T cell receptor beta chains drawn from one sample of a study of early T cells in non-severe SARS-CoV-2 infection. TCRdb redid the calling of the 5' RACE reads with MiXCR, one entry per CDR3 protein. The sample includes 25,000 to 30,000 distinct CDR3 sequences, about 5.7% of them seen just once. Sequenced: whole blood. The source of these receptors is an adult who was a healthcare worker with PCR-confirmed SARS-CoV-2 infection or an uninfected control (not recorded which). Both conserved end residues are part of each CDR3. Each record gives: CDR3 length, D gene, J gene, V gene, clone size, CDR3 protein, CDR3 DNA. The D gene is left open where the match is weak. Only part of the rows carry a size: once, few, many, or a class if the clone is expanded.

14 TRBD1 TRBJ1-5 TRBV7-9 - CASSPAGGGQPQHF TGTGCCAGCAGCCCCGCAGGGGGCGGTCAGCCCCAGCATTTT
14 - TRBJ1-1 TRBV7-9 many CATFQGRGNTEAFF TGTGCCACCTTTCAAGGGAGAGGGAACACTGAAGCTTTCTTT
16 TRBD2 TRBJ2-3 TRBV27 many CASRPTSGGATDTQYF TGTGCCAGCAGACCTACCAGCGGGGGCGCCACAGATACGCAGTATTTT
14 TRBD1 TRBJ2-7 TRBV7-6 many CASNRGQGAYEQYF TGTGCCAGCAACAGAGGACAGGGGGCCTACGAGCAGTACTTC
17 - TRBJ2-1 TRBV27 many CASSLLISAGEYNEQFF TGTGCCAGCAGTTTGCTAATATCTGCTGGGGAGTACAATGAGCAGTTCTTC
17 TRBD2 TRBJ2-1 TRBV12-3/TRBV12-4 - CASSWGLAGGHYNEQFF TGTGCCAGCAGTTGGGGACTAGCGGGGGGGCATTACAATGAGCAGTTCTTC
16 TRBD2 TRBJ2-5 TRBV20-1 few CSARPRSSGGEETQYF TGCAGTGCTAGACCGCGTTCTAGCGGGGGGGAAGAGACCCAGTACTTC
16 TRBD1 TRBJ2-7 TRBV6-5 - CASRPRGTGMTYEQYF TGTGCCAGCAGACCGCGCGGGACAGGGATGACCTACGAGCAGTACTTC
15 - TRBJ2-1 TRBV28 - CASSSGSQTYNEQFF TGTGCCAGCAGTTCCGGGTCTCAAACGTACAATGAGCAGTTCTTC
13 - TRBJ1-5 TRBV3-1 medium-sized CASSQDLGQPQHF TGTGCCAGCAGCCAAGATCTGGGTCAGCCCCAGCATTTT
12 - TRBJ2-2 TRBV7-9 few CASSKPGTELFF TGTGCCAGCAGTAAACCCGGGACAGAGCTGTTTTTT
15 - TRBJ1-5 TRBV5-1 few CASSLVAAPDQPQHF TGCGCCAGCAGCTTGGTGGCAGCGCCCGATCAGCCCCAGCATTTT
11 - TRBJ2-7 TRBV24-1 many CATSDRYEQYF TGTGCCACCAGTGATAGGTACGAGCAGTACTTC
13 TRBD1 TRBJ1-1 TRBV12-3/TRBV12-4 few CASSSTGGFEAFF TGTGCCAGCAGCTCGACAGGGGGCTTCGAAGCTTTCTTT
15 - TRBJ2-5 TRBV5-1 many CASSPDPGRKETQYF TGCGCCAGCAGCCCCGACCCGGGACGGAAAGAGACCCAGTACTTC
15 - TRBJ2-5 TRBV4-1 many CASSQDKTDQETQYF TGCGCCAGCAGCCAAGATAAGACAGATCAAGAGACCCAGTACTTC
15 - TRBJ2-1 TRBV27 many CASSYLALVHNEQFF TGTGCCAGCAGTTACCTAGCGTTGGTTCACAATGAGCAGTTCTTC
17 - TRBJ2-1 TRBV7-2 many CASSLASLWSSYNEQFF TGTGCCAGCAGCTTAGCGTCGCTCTGGAGCTCCTACAATGAGCAGTTCTTC
12 - TRBJ2-3 TRBV25-1 many CASNRGTDTQYF TGTGCCAGCAATAGGGGCACAGATACGCAGTATTTT
16 - TRBJ2-5 TRBV7-2 many CASSPLRTRGRETQYF TGTGCCAGCAGCCCCCTACGGACTAGGGGGCGGGAGACCCAGTACTTC
13 - TRBJ2-5 TRBV12-3/TRBV12-4 many CASRLVWGETQYF TGTGCCAGCAGACTAGTGTGGGGAGAGACCCAGTACTTC
12 - TRBJ1-4 TRBV10-2 - CASRETNEKLFF TGCGCCAGCAGGGAAACCAATGAAAAACTGTTTTTT
17 - TRBJ1-4 TRBV4-3 many CASSQGEAGISNEKLFF TGCGCCAGCAGCCAAGGAGAGGCAGGGATTTCCAATGAAAAACTGTTTTTT
14 TRBD1 TRBJ2-5 TRBV6-2/TRBV6-3 many CASRKDRDQETQYF TGTGCCAGCAGAAAGGACAGGGACCAAGAGACCCAGTACTTC
18 - TRBJ2-7 TRBV7-9 many CASSFAVEGTPGTYEQYF TGTGCCAGCAGCTTTGCCGTCGAGGGGACCCCAGGGACTTACGAGCAGTACTTC
15 TRBD2 TRBJ2-3 TRBV7-9 many CASRPQGLATDTQYF TGTGCCAGCAGACCACAGGGACTAGCCACAGATACGCAGTATTTT
14 - TRBJ1-2 TRBV7-2 many CASSLVVSNYGYTF TGTGCCAGCAGCTTAGTAGTGTCTAACTATGGCTACACCTTC
15 - TRBJ2-1 TRBV27 medium-sized CASTALGDGYNEQFF TGTGCCAGCACCGCCCTAGGGGACGGCTACAATGAGCAGTTCTTC
17 TRBD1 TRBJ2-4 TRBV7-2 few CASSSPSGTGLQDIQYF TGTGCCAGCAGCTCTCCTTCCGGGACAGGGCTGCAGGACATTCAGTACTTC
15 - TRBJ2-2 TRBV27 many CASLGGPRDTGELFF TGTGCCAGCCTAGGGGGGCCGAGAGACACCGGGGAGCTGTTTTTT
15 - TRBJ2-1 TRBV7-3 many CASSQKSGSGNEQFF TGTGCCAGCAGCCAAAAGTCGGGTTCGGGGAATGAGCAGTTCTTC
16 - TRBJ1-5 TRBV6-5 many CASSYSSRGPNQPQHF TGTGCCAGCAGTTACTCGTCCAGGGGCCCGAATCAGCCCCAGCATTTT
12 - TRBJ1-1 TRBV10-2 many CASREGYTEAFF TGCGCCAGCAGGGAAGGATACACTGAAGCTTTCTTT
15 TRBD2 TRBJ2-1 TRBV4-3 many CASSQATSGAHEQFF TGCGCCAGCAGCCAAGCTACTAGCGGCGCCCATGAGCAGTTCTTC
13 - TRBJ2-1 TRBV7-8 many CASSLTGLNEQFF TGTGCCAGCAGCTTAACCGGACTAAATGAGCAGTTCTTC
16 - TRBJ2-7 TRBV18 - CASSPGRNSSSYEQYF TGTGCCAGCTCACCCGGTCGAAACTCCTCCTCCTACGAGCAGTACTTC
16 TRBD1 TRBJ1-3 TRBV28 few CASSLPHTGGGNTIYF TGTGCCAGCAGTCTCCCCCACACAGGGGGTGGAAACACCATATATTTT